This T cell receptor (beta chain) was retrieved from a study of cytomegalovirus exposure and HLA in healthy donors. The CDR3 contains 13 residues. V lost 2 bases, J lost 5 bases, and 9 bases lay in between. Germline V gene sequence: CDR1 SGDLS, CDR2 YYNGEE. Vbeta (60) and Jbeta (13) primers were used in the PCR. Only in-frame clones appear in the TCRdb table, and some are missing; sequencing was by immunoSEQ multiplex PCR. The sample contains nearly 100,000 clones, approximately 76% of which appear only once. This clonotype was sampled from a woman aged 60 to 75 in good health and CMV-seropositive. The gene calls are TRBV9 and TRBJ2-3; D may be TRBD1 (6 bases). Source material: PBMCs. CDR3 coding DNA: TGTGCCAGCAGCGTTCAGGGGCGAGATACGCAGTATTTT. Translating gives CASSVQGRDTQYF.